The 18 T cell receptor beta chains listed next were all sequenced from one sample in a study of cytomegalovirus exposure and HLA in healthy donors (dated by TCRdb to 2015 to 2018). Receptors were amplified or captured by the immunoSEQ multiplex PCR assay. The multiplex PCR relied on a mix of 60 forward primers for TCR Vbeta segments and 13 reverse primers for TCR Jbeta segments. Not all clones reach the TCRdb copy of this immuneACCESS table, which keeps in-frame sequences only. Checked studies attribute under half of the gap to unresolved V genes and leave the rest unexplained. The table of this sample itemizes about 200,000 clones. The ten top clones hold over 0.95% of the sample. Sample: PBMCs. Receptor source: a girl aged 2-10 years in good health and CMV-seropositive.

This sequence joins TRBV6-6 and TRBJ1-2; TRBD1 matches 9 bases. This CDR3 region has 15 residues. Per the germline V gene, CDR1 is MNHNY and CDR2 is SVGAGI (reference sequence). V shed 0 bases, J shed 8 bases, and the junction held 7 bases outside the gene matches. CDR3 nucleotides: TGTGCCAGCAGTTACTCGGGACAGGGCCAAGAGGGCTACACCTTC. Residues: CASSYSGQGQEGYTF.

The chain employs TRBV5-7 and TRBJ1-1; D is undetermined. TRBV5-7 is filed as an ORF, its function uncertain. This CDR3 has 10 amino acids. V was cut by 6 bases and J by 6 bases, with 6 bases left in between. CDR3 region: CASIPAEAFF. The CDR3 DNA reads TGTGCCAGCATCCCTGCTGAAGCTTTCTTT.

The CDR3 DNA follows: TGTGCCAGCAGTTACTCGAGGGTGGCCGTCACTGAAGCTTTCTTT. Protein sequence: CASSYSRVAVTEAFF. The gene calls are TRBV6-5 and TRBJ1-1; D is ambiguous. The CDR3 is 15 amino acids. Per germline, CDR1 MNHEY and CDR2 SVGAGI. V was cut by 0 bases and J by 4 bases, with 12 bases left in between.

The genes are TRBV11-2 and TRBJ1-5; D is ambiguous. Per the germline V gene, CDR1 is SGHAT and CDR2 is FQNNGV. V was trimmed by 1 base and J by 7 bases, leaving 8 bases between them. This CDR3 has 13 amino acids. The CDR3 spells CASSLGGGQPQHF. As DNA, the CDR3 is TGTGCCAGCAGCTTAGGAGGTGGGCAGCCCCAGCATTTT.

A word on this clone: Other DNA sequences within the sample encode an identical CDR3. The chain is built from TRBV5-1 and TRBJ1-2; tentatively, D is TRBD1 (6 bases). CDR1 is SGHRS and CDR2 is YFSETQ in the germline V gene. CDR3 length equals 14 residues. With 0 bases removed from V and 3 bases from J, the gap between germline ends came to 9 bases. The CDR3 DNA sequence: TGCGCCAGCAGCTTGGTACAGGGAGACTATGGCTACACCTTC. As protein: CASSLVQGDYGYTF.

The chain is built from TRBV7-6 and TRBJ1-1; 7 nucleotides align to TRBD1. The CDR3 is made up of 14 amino acids. CDR1 and CDR2 (germline): SGHVS, FNYEAQ. The ends lost 6 bases at V and 1 base at J; junction bases unmatched: 5. The CDR3 DNA reads TGTGCCAGCAGACCTAACAGGGGGAACACTGAAGCTTTCTTT. Amino acid sequence: CASRPNRGNTEAFF.

The chain uses TRBV6-5 and TRBJ1-1; D is possibly TRBD1 (5 bases). The V end was cut by 9 bases, the J end by 5 bases, with 19 bases between. CDR1 is MNHEY and CDR2 is SVGAGI in the germline V gene. CDR3 length equals 14 residues. The CDR3 region is CARSVRGRRTEAFF. The CDR3, as DNA: TGTGCCAGAAGTGTGCGGGGGAGAAGGACTGAAGCTTTCTTT.

The chain recombines TRBV5-1 with TRBJ1-6, with 12 bases fitting TRBD1. Unmatched junction bases numbered 9, after V lost 2 bases and J lost 0 bases. Germline CDR1 SGHRS, CDR2 YFSETQ. The CDR3 runs 20 residues. The CDR3 bases are TGCGCCAGCAGCTTTGGGACAGGGGGCAACCCGAGCTCCTATAATTCACCCCTCCACTTT. Translated, it gives CASSFGTGGNPSSYNSPLHF.

The chain carries TRBV15 and TRBJ2-1; 11 bases fit TRBD2. The ends lost 3 bases at V and 6 bases at J; junction bases unmatched: 4. CDR1 is LNHNV, CDR2 YYDKDF, per germline (reference sequence). The CDR3 runs 15 residues. The DNA of the CDR3 is TGTGCCACCAGCAGTGTCCTAGCGGGGGGCAATGAGCAGTTCTTC. This gives the protein CATSSVLAGGNEQFF.

The DNA of the CDR3 is TGTGCCAGCAGCCCTACTGTGTCCGAGGGACTTAGCACAGATACGCAGTATTTT. Protein: CASSPTVSEGLSTDTQYF. V gene TRBV9 combines with J gene TRBJ2-3; D may be TRBD2 (6 bases). The V gene lost 4 bases and the J gene lost 0 bases, with 21 bases spanning the gap. This CDR3 is 18 amino acids long. CDR1 is SGDLS, CDR2 YYNGEE, per germline.

The V and J genes are TRBV25-1 and TRBJ2-5; D might be TRBD1 (5 bases). The CDR3 sequence is 14 residues long. Germline-derived CDR1 and CDR2 are MGHDK and SYGVNS. V dropped 7 bases and J dropped 3 bases, with 15 bases sitting between them. CDR3 sequence reads: CASTQEGMEETQYF. CDR3 in DNA: TGTGCCAGCACACAGGAAGGGATGGAAGAGACCCAGTACTTC.

Here the CDR3 reads CASSQGSEAFF. As DNA, the CDR3 is TGCGCCAGCAGCCAGGGCTCTGAAGCTTTCTTT. This sequence joins TRBV4-1 and TRBJ1-1; D remains ambiguous. The germline CDR1 and CDR2 sequences are MGHRA and YSYEKL. The CDR3 totals 11 residues. Between the trimmed V and J ends, which lost 3 bases and 6 bases, there was a span of 5 bases.

The chain recombines TRBV27 with TRBJ2-2; a possible D gene is TRBD1 (6 bases). Trimming removed 5 bases from V and 6 bases from J, with 10 bases in between. CDR3 size: 13 residues. The germline gives CDR1 MNHEY, CDR2 SMNVEV (reference sequence). Here the CDR3 DNA reads TGTGCCAGCAGTAGAGACAGGCCCGGGGAGCTGTTTTTT. Amino acids: CASSRDRPGELFF.

This chain connects TRBV19 to TRBJ1-1, with a possible D match to TRBD1 (6 bases). Trimming stripped 5 bases from V and 3 bases from J, with 13 bases between. The CDR3 has 14 residues. The germline V gene encodes CDR1 LNHDA and CDR2 SQIVND (reference sequence). This CDR3 reads CASSFGQTDTEAFF. In DNA, the CDR3 is TGTGCCAGTAGTTTCGGACAGACAGACACTGAAGCTTTCTTT.

V usage is TRBV5-1 and J usage is TRBJ2-7; 13 bases line up with TRBD2. V shed 4 bases and J 2 bases; nucleotides not matched to a gene: 3. Germline V gene sequence: CDR1 SGHRS, CDR2 YFSETQ. This CDR3 is built from 15 residues. The CDR3 loop reads CASSAGTSGTYEQYF. In DNA, the CDR3 is TGCGCCAGCAGCGCCGGGACTAGCGGGACCTACGAGCAGTACTTC.

The chain couples TRBV5-4 to TRBJ2-6; D possibly corresponds to TRBD2 (5 bases). From germline, CDR1 is SGHNT and CDR2 YYREEE (reference sequence). V lost 0 bases to trimming and J lost 0 bases, with 7 bases between them. There are 16 residues in the CDR3. The CDR3 coding sequence is TGTGCCAGCAGCTTGGATGCGGGCTCTGGGGCCAACGTCCTGACTTTC. Protein: CASSLDAGSGANVLTF.

The rearrangement joins TRBV27 to TRBJ2-7; 7 positions agree with TRBD1. V gave up 5 bases and J gave up 2 bases; unmatched junction bases: 6. Germline CDR1 and CDR2: MNHEY and SMNVEV (reference sequence). The CDR3 has 14 residues. CDR3 loop: CASSTGTGAYEQYF. The CDR3 nucleotides are TGTGCCAGCAGTACTGGTACAGGGGCCTACGAGCAGTACTTC.

V and J are TRBV14 and TRBJ2-2, with a possible D match to TRBD2 (6 bases). Trimming stripped 1 base from V and 5 bases from J, with 14 bases between. Per germline, CDR1 SGHDN and CDR2 FVKESK. CDR3 size: 16 residues. CDR3 bases: TGTGCCAGCAGCCAAGTGGGGCGACTAGTTACCGGGGAGCTGTTTTTT. Protein: CASSQVGRLVTGELFF.